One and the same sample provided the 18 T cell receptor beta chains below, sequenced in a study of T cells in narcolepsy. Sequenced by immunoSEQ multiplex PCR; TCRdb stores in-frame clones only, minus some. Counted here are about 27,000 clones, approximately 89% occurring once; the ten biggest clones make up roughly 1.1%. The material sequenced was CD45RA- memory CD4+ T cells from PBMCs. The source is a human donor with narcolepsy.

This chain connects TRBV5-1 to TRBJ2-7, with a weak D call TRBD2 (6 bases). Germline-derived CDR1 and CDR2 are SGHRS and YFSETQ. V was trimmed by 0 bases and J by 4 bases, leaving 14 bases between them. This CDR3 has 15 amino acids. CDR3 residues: CASSLAVGGVYEQYF. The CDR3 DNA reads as TGCGCCAGCAGCTTGGCCGTTGGAGGGGTTTACGAGCAGTACTTC.

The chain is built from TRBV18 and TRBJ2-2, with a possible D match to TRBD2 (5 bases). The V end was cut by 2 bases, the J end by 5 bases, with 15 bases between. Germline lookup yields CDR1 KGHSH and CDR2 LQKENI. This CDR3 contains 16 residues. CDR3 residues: CASSPGGLPGTGELFF. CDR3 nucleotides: TGTGCCAGCTCACCAGGAGGACTCCCCGGGACCGGGGAGCTGTTTTTT.

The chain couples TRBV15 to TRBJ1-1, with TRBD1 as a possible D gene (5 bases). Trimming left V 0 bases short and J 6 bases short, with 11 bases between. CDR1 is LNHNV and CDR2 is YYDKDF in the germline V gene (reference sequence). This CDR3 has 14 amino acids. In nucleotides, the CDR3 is TGTGCCACCAGCAGAGATCATCAGGGTTCTGAAGCTTTCTTT. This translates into CATSRDHQGSEAFF. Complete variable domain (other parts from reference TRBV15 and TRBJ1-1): DAMVIQNPRYQVTQFGKPVTLSCSQTLNHNVMYWYQQKSSQAPKLLFHYYDKDFNNEADTPDNFQSRRPNTSFCFLDIRSPGLGDTAMYLCATSRDHQGSEAFFGQGTRLTVV.

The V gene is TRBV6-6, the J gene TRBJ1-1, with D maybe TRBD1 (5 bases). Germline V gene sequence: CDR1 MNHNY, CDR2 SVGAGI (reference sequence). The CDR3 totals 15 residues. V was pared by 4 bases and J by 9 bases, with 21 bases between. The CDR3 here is CASSSRDGMLYKAFF. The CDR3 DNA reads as TGTGCCAGCAGTTCCAGGGACGGAATGTTATATAAAGCTTTCTTT.

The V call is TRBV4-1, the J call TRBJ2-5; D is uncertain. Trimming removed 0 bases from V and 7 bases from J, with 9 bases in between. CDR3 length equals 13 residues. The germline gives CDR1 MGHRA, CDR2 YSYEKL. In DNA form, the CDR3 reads TGCGCCAGCAGCCAAGATACGGGCGGGACCCAGTACTTC. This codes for CASSQDTGGTQYF.

The CDR3 region has the DNA TGTGCCAGTACATTGAACACTGAAGCTTTCTTT. Protein product: CASTLNTEAFF. The J gene is TRBJ1-1, the V gene TRBV19, with unresolved D. The CDR3 length is 11 residues. With 7 bases removed from V and 0 bases from J, the gap between germline ends came to 3 bases. Germline-derived CDR1 and CDR2 are LNHDA and SQIVND (reference sequence).

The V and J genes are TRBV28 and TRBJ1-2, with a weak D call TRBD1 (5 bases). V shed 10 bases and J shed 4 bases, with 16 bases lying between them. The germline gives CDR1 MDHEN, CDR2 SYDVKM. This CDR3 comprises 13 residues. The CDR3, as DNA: TGTGCCACCCGGTGGGGGGGAGGCTATGGCTACACCTTC. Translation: CATRWGGGYGYTF.

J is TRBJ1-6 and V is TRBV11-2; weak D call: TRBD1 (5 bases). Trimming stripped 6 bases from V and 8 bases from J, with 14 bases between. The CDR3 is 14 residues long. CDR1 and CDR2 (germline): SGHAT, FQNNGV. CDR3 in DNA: TGTGCCAGCAGTCACGGGGGGAACTATTCACCCCTCCACTTT. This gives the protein CASSHGGNYSPLHF.

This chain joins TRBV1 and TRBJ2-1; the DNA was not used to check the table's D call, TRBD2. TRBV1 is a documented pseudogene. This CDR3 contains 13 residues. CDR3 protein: CTSRPGLENEQFF. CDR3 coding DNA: TGCACCAGCAGACCTGGACTAGAGAATGAGCAGTTCTTC.

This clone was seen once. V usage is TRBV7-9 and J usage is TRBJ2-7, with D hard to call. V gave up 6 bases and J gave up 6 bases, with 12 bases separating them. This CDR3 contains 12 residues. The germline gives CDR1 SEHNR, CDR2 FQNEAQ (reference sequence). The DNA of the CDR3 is TGTGCCAGCAGTTTTTCCTCGGGCGAGCAGTACTTC. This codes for CASSFSSGEQYF. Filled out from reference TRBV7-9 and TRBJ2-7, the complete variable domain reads DTGVSQNPRHKITKRGQNVTFRCDPISEHNRLYWYRQTLGQGPEFLTYFQNEAQLEKSRLLSDRFSAERPKGSFSTLEIQRTEQGDSAMYLCASSFSSGEQYFGPGTRLTVT.

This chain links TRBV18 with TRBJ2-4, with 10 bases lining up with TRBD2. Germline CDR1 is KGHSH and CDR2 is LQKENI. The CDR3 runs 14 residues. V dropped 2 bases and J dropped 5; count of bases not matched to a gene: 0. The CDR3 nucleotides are TGTGCCAGCTCACCAACTAGCGGGGAAAACATTCAGTACTTC. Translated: CASSPTSGENIQYF.

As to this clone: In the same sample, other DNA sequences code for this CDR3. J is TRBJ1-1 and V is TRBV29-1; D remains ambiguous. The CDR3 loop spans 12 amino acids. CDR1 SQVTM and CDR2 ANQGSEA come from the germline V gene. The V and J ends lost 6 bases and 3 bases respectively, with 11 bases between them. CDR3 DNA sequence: TGCAGCGTCTTCGACCGGTACACTGAAGCTTTCTTT. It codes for CSVFDRYTEAFF.

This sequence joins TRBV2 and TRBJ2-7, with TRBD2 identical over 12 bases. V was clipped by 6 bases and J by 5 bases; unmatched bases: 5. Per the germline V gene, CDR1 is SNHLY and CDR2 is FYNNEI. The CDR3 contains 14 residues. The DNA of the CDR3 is TGTGCCAGCAGGGAGACTAGCGGGGGCCACGAGCAGTACTTC. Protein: CASRETSGGHEQYF.

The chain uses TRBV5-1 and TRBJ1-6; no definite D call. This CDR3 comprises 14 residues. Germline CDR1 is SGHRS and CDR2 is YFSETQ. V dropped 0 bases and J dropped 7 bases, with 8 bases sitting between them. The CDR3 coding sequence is TGCGCCAGCAGCTTGGGCCAGGCGAATTCACCCCTCCACTTT. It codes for CASSLGQANSPLHF.

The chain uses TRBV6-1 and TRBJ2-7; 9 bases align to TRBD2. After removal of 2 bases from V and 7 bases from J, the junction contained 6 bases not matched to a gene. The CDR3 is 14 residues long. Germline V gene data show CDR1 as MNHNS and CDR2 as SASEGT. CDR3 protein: CASSEQGAGGEQYV. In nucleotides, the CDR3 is TGTGCCAGCAGTGAACAGGGAGCGGGGGGTGAGCAGTACGTC.

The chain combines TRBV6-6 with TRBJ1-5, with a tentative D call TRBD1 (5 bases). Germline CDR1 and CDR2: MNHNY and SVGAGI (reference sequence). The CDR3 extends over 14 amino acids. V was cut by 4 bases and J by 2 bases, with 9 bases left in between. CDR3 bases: TGTGCCAGCAGTTTTGGGACTGGCAATCAGCCCCAGCATTTT. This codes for CASSFGTGNQPQHF.

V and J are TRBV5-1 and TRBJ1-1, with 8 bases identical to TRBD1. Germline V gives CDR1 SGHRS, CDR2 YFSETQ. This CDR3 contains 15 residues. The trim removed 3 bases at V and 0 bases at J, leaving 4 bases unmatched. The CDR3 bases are TGCGCCAGCAGCTCGGACAGGGAAATGAACACTGAAGCTTTCTTT. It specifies CASSSDREMNTEAFF.

Written as DNA, the CDR3 is TGTGCCAGTAGTATACGGACCGGCCCTGGCTACACCTTC. It specifies CASSIRTGPGYTF. The chain has TRBV19 and TRBJ1-2; D gene ambiguous. Germline CDR1 reads LNHDA; CDR2 reads SQIVND (reference sequence). Trimming pared 2 bases from V and 7 bases from J, leaving 11 bases between. The CDR3 runs 13 residues.